The source of this TCR beta chain is a study of blood T cell repertoires in COVID-19. Looking at the study overall: Samples came from the United States, Italy and Spain, spanning acute and convalescent COVID-19. PBMCs, B-cell-depleted T cells, or T cells were the source of the cDNA or gDNA that made up the material.

This clone was seen a handful of times. Authors' analysis steps: Amplification from reference gene primers served as the basis for estimated nucleated cell counts. The method was immunoSEQ multiplex PCR; TCRdb's version includes in-frame clones alone and lacks a portion of them. V and J calls and clone size are those listed in that table; D and trimming were worked out from the DNA. The table lists tens of thousands of clones, approximately 77% of them singletons. The TCR comes from an elderly man with active or convalescent COVID-19. Input material: peripheral blood.

The CDR3: CASRPVLGAAYGYTF. The DNA for the CDR3 is TGTGCCAGTAGGCCGGTTCTGGGGGCAGCCTATGGCTACACCTTC. The chain has TRBV19 and TRBJ1-2; D may be TRBD1 (6 bases). Germline CDR1 is LNHDA and CDR2 is SQIVND (reference sequence). Between the trimmed V and J ends, which lost 6 bases and 4 bases, there was a span of 18 bases. The CDR3 runs to 15 residues.